What follows describes a single T cell receptor (beta chain). Germline CDR1 SGHTA, CDR2 FQGTGA. The CDR3 runs 16 residues. Trimming at V came to 5 bases and at J to 0 bases, leaving 7 bases not matched to a gene. The sample belongs to a study of T cell responses to AZD1222 COVID-19 vaccine. Sequencing used immunoSEQ multiplex PCR; TCRdb keeps in-frame clones, though not all of them. Of approximately 180,000 clones listed, 90% were seen once; the top ten hold 2.5% to 3.5%. This receptor was taken from an adult in good health. The sequencing here drew on peripheral blood, taken on day 0 of AZD1222 vaccination. The rearrangement uses TRBV7-3 and TRBJ2-4; the match to TRBD1 covers 7 bases. The CDR3 DNA is TGTGCCAGCAGCCCTCGGGACAGCCTAGCCAAAAACATTCAGTACTTC. This gives the protein CASSPRDSLAKNIQYF.